A single sample is the source of the 23 T cell receptor beta chains below, sequenced in a study of CD8+CD57+ T cells in acquired aplastic anemia. Profiling that covered TCR beta VDJ and CDR3 relied on genomic DNA as its template. TCRdb re-analysed the reads in MiXCR, keeping a single row per CDR3 protein. The sample holds roughly 170,000 distinct CDR3 sequences, 55% to 70% seen once. The sequencing sample was made of sorted CD4+, CD8+, or CD8+CD57+ T cells (not recorded which) from PBMCs. These receptors all come from a human donor in good health.

The chain recombines TRBV12-3 or TRBV12-4 with TRBJ1-5; no firm D call. Trimming took 3 bases from V and 7 from J, leaving 10 bases between them. The CDR3 is made up of 13 amino acids. The DNA for the CDR3 is TGTGCCAGCAGTTTTGAGGGCTTACAGCCCCAGCATTTT. Its translation is CASSFEGLQPQHF.

This clonotype was seen only a few times. The chain links TRBV4-2 to TRBJ1-2, with D maybe TRBD1 (6 bases). The germline gives CDR1 LGHNA, CDR2 YNFKEQ. V was trimmed by 0 bases and J by 1 base, leaving 12 bases between them. CDR3 size: 16 residues. Here the CDR3 reads CASSQEQGSGNYGYTF. The CDR3 bases are TGTGCCAGCAGCCAAGAACAGGGATCAGGTAACTATGGCTACACCTTC.

The chain carries TRBV19 and TRBJ1-1, with a weak D call TRBD1 (5 bases). CDR3 length: 17 amino acids. V lost 4 bases and J 0 bases, leaving 18 bases between the germline ends. The germline gives CDR1 LNHDA, CDR2 SQIVND (reference sequence). CDR3 in amino acids: CASSRGFGGWMNTEAFF. In DNA form, the CDR3 reads TGTGCCAGTAGTAGAGGTTTCGGGGGGTGGATGAACACTGAAGCTTTCTTT.

This clonotype was seen ten or more times. The rearrangement uses TRBV9 and TRBJ2-1; the match to TRBD2 covers 8 bases. The CDR3 length is 16 residues. Trimming cost V 4 bases and J 1 base; bases outside gene matches: 7. CDR1 is SGDLS and CDR2 is YYNGEE in the germline V gene. This CDR3 reads CASSRGLVASYNEQFF. Written as DNA, the CDR3 is TGTGCCAGCAGCAGGGGACTAGTGGCTTCCTACAATGAGCAGTTCTTC.

This chain links TRBV29-1 with TRBJ2-7, with 9 bases fitting TRBD1. This CDR3 is built from 12 residues. From germline, CDR1 is SQVTM and CDR2 ANQGSEA. J gave up 3 bases and V 7 bases, and 4 bases lay outside the gene matches. The CDR3 DNA follows: TGCAGCGCCGGACAGGGGCTCTACGAGCAGTACTTC. Amino acid sequence: CSAGQGLYEQYF.

The V and J genes are TRBV7-9 and TRBJ2-3, with 13 bases lining up with TRBD2. From germline, CDR1 is SEHNR and CDR2 FQNEAQ (reference sequence). V was pared by 4 bases and J by 1 base, with 2 bases of the junction left unmatched. The CDR3 is made up of 16 amino acids. The CDR3 sequence: CASSWTSGGGTDTQYF. Written as DNA, the CDR3 is TGTGCCAGCAGCTGGACTAGCGGGGGTGGCACAGATACGCAGTATTTT.

As concerns this clonotype: A read error may produce the germline difference seen at one junction end. J is TRBJ2-5 and V is TRBV6-4, with D unresolved. The CDR3 loop spans 14 amino acids. CDR1 MRHNA and CDR2 SNTAGT come from the germline V gene. CDR3 sequence (DNA): TGTGCCAGCAGTTACTCAAGGGCCCAAGAGACCCAGTACTTC. This gives the protein CASSYSRAQETQYF.

CDR3 amino acids: CSASGGKGNNEQFF. For the CDR3, the DNA is TGCAGTGCTAGCGGGGGAAAGGGGAACAATGAGCAGTTCTTC. The chain has TRBV20-1 and TRBJ2-1; maybe TRBD2 (6 bases). Germline CDR1 and CDR2: DFQATT and SNEGSKA (reference sequence). The V end was cut by 3 bases, the J end by 5 bases, with 14 bases between. The CDR3 runs to 14 residues.

The rearrangement joins TRBV20-1 to TRBJ2-3; 8 bases are shared with TRBD1. Germline V gene lookup returns CDR1 DFQATT and CDR2 SNEGSKA (reference sequence). This CDR3 has 16 amino acids. Unmatched junction bases numbered 10, after V lost 3 bases and J lost 2 bases. The CDR3 loop reads CSASLRTGRNTDTQYF. CDR3 DNA: TGCAGTGCTAGCCTCCGGACAGGGAGGAACACAGATACGCAGTATTTT.

This clonotype has a count of ten or more. CDR3 in DNA: TGTGCCAGCAGCGTAGCTCTCGGGAGCGGCTACGAGCAGTACTTC. This translates into CASSVALGSGYEQYF. The chain has TRBV9 and TRBJ2-7, with a tentative D call TRBD2 (6 bases). This CDR3 is 15 amino acids long. Trimming removed 0 bases at V and 3 bases at J, with 13 bases between. The V gene's germline CDR1 is SGDLS and CDR2 YYNGEE.

This clonotype was observed at least ten times. This rearrangement joins TRBV19 to TRBJ1-5, with D unresolved. The CDR3 length is 15 residues. The V gene lost 10 bases and the J gene lost 1 base, with 17 bases spanning the gap. Germline V CDR1 and CDR2: LNHDA, SQIVND (reference sequence). The CDR3, as DNA: TGTGCCACCCTCCCGACACAACGGAGCAATCAGCCCCAGCATTTT. Translated: CATLPTQRSNQPQHF.

The gene calls are TRBV10-3 and TRBJ1-1; tentative D call: TRBD1 (5 bases). Trimming took off 3 bases at V and 4 bases at J, with 12 bases between the two ends. The CDR3 length is 14 residues. Germline V gene data show CDR1 as ENHRY and CDR2 as SYGVKD. In DNA, the CDR3 is TGTGCCATCAGTGAATCCGGGGCAGGCACTGAAGCTTTCTTT. Protein: CAISESGAGTEAFF.

The chain is built from TRBV7-9 and TRBJ1-1; D remains unclear. The germline gives CDR1 SEHNR, CDR2 FQNEAQ (reference sequence). V was cut by 4 bases and J by 9 bases, with 12 bases left in between. CDR3 size: 12 residues. The CDR3 region has the DNA TGTGCCAGCAGCTCGGCTTGGTCCCAAGCTTTCTTT. Protein sequence: CASSSAWSQAFF.

V and J are TRBV20-1 and TRBJ2-7; TRBD1 might be the D (7 bases). CDR1 and CDR2 from the germline V gene are DFQATT and SNEGSKA (reference sequence). CDR3 length: 13 amino acids. The CDR3 reads CGGRGDLSYEQYF. CDR3 bases: TGCGGGGGCAGGGGGGATTTGTCCTACGAGCAGTACTTC.

The table lists this clonotype with many counts. The genes are TRBV6-5 and TRBJ2-5, with unresolved D. CDR1 MNHEY and CDR2 SVGAGI come from the germline V gene. The V end was cut by 0 bases, the J end by 5 bases, with 7 bases between. The CDR3 loop spans 13 amino acids. The CDR3 DNA follows: TGTGCCAGCAGTTACTCGCTAGTGGAGACCCAGTACTTC. This codes for CASSYSLVETQYF.

The rearrangement uses TRBV7-2 and TRBJ2-7, with a possible D match to TRBD1 (6 bases). CDR3 length: 13 amino acids. Per germline, CDR1 SGHTA and CDR2 FQGNSA. Trimming took off 5 bases at V and 4 bases at J, with 12 bases between the two ends. The CDR3 nucleotides read TGTGCCAGCAGCCCAAGAGGGGGTTACGAGCAGTACTTC. Translating it yields CASSPRGGYEQYF.

The J gene is TRBJ1-5, the V gene TRBV15; no clear D gene. There are 15 residues in the CDR3. The germline CDR1 and CDR2 sequences are LNHNV and YYDKDF (reference sequence). V was cut by 0 bases and J by 0 bases, with 6 bases left in between. The CDR3 is CATSRDIASNQPQHF. Here the CDR3 DNA reads TGTGCCACCAGCAGAGACATCGCTAGCAATCAGCCCCAGCATTTT.

The rearrangement uses TRBV19 and TRBJ1-5; D may be TRBD1 (5 bases). The V gene lost 4 bases and the J gene lost 0 bases, with 10 bases spanning the gap. This CDR3 is 15 amino acids long. In germline, CDR1 is LNHDA, CDR2 SQIVND (reference sequence). The CDR3 nucleotides are TGTGCCAGTAGTACGGACACTTATAGCAATCAGCCCCAGCATTTT. Encoded protein: CASSTDTYSNQPQHF. Filled out from reference TRBV19 and TRBJ1-5, the complete variable domain reads DGGITQSPKYLFRKEGQNVTLSCEQNLNHDAMYWYRQDPGQGLRLIYYSQIVNDFQKGDIAEGYSVSREKKESFPLTVTSAQKNPTAFYLCASSTDTYSNQPQHFGDGTRLSIL.

A note on this clonotype: A much larger clonotype is one base distant, so this may be a read error. The CDR3 ends on some other residue instead of the conserved phenylalanine or tryptophan, so this is likely a read error. This chain joins TRBV9 and TRBJ2-1, with 7 bases that match TRBD2. The V and J ends lost 0 bases and 5 bases, in that order; junction bases with no gene match: 2. This CDR3 spans 14 amino acids. Germline V gene data show CDR1 as SGDLS and CDR2 as YYNGEE. As DNA, the CDR3 is TGTGCCAGCAGCGTAGACCGGGGGGACAATGAGCAGTTCATC. Its protein product is CASSVDRGDNEQFI.

This clonotype was seen a handful of times. CDR3: CSAGSRTQYF. CDR3 DNA sequence: TGCAGTGCTGGCTCGCGGACCCAGTACTTC. The chain joins TRBV20-1 to TRBJ2-5; the D is unclear. The CDR3 length is 10 residues. V dropped 5 bases and J dropped 7 bases, with 8 bases sitting between them. CDR1 and CDR2 (germline): DFQATT, SNEGSKA (reference sequence).

As regards this clonotype: Compared with germline, one end of the junction differs, possibly owing to a read error. The chain couples TRBV7-9 to TRBJ2-5, with TRBD1 matching over 7 bases. This CDR3 has 14 residues. Germline CDR1 SEHNR, CDR2 FQNEAQ (reference sequence). CDR3 nucleotide sequence: TGTGCCAGTAGCTTTTTAAAGGGGGCAGAGACCCAGTACTTC. Protein product: CASSFLKGAETQYF.

The J gene is TRBJ2-5, the V gene TRBV7-2, with TRBD2 matching over 10 bases. Looked up from germline, CDR1 is SGHTA and CDR2 is FQGNSA. The CDR3 runs 16 residues. The V gene end was trimmed by 5 bases and the J gene end by 7 bases; junction bases not matched to a gene: 13. The CDR3 protein is CASSPSGGLAGATQYF. CDR3 sequence (DNA): TGTGCCAGCAGCCCCTCAGGGGGGCTAGCGGGGGCGACCCAGTACTTC. Full variable domain (missing parts from reference TRBV7-2 and TRBJ2-5): GAGVSQSPSNKVTEKGKDVELRCDPISGHTALYWYRQSLGQGLEFLIYFQGNSAPDKSGLPSDRFSAERTGGSVSTLTIQRTQQEDSAVYLCASSPSGGLAGATQYFGPGTRLLVL.

V and J are TRBV19 and TRBJ2-7; D gene unclear. Deletions cut 7 bases from V and 2 bases from J, with 15 bases between. The CDR3 contains 14 residues. Germline loops: CDR1 LNHDA, CDR2 SQIVND (reference sequence). CDR3 DNA: TGTGCCAGTACCCCGGATGGGGTTCCCTACGAGCAGTACTTC. The encoded protein is CASTPDGVPYEQYF.